A selection of T cell receptor beta chains follows, all from one sample in a study of a mutant IDH1 vaccine in newly diagnosed glioma. TCRdb's copy holds only in-frame clones and misses some; the assay was immunoSEQ multiplex PCR. The sample lists about 98,000 clones; roughly 90% were seen once. Sequenced material: PBMCs, taken from a glioma patient treated with radiotherapy, temozolomide or both. These receptors were obtained from a woman in her forties or fifties with glioma. Both conserved end residues are part of each CDR3. Fields, in order: clone size, J gene, D gene, V gene, CDR3 DNA, CDR3 protein. D genes are given only for firm matches. Clone sizes are given selectively: once, few, many, or a class where the clone is expanded.

clone size: NA; J gene: TRBJ1-2; D gene: NA; V gene: TRBV9; CDR3 DNA: TGTGCCTCTAAGGAAGCGGGTACTGGGTATGGCTACACCTTC; CDR3 protein: CASKEAGTGYGYTF
clone size: NA; J gene: TRBJ1-1; D gene: NA; V gene: TRBV28; CDR3 DNA: TGTGCCAGCTCCGAGAAGGTCGGGGGGAAAGCTTTCTTT; CDR3 protein: CASSEKVGGKAFF
clone size: NA; J gene: TRBJ1-2; D gene: NA; V gene: TRBV6-5; CDR3 DNA: TGTGCCAGCAGTTACTCGGGATGGGGTAACTATGGCTACACCTTC; CDR3 protein: CASSYSGWGNYGYTF
clone size: once; J gene: TRBJ1-3; D gene: TRBD1; V gene: TRBV9; CDR3 DNA: TGTGCCAGCAGCGCCCCTTCAGGGGGGAACACCATATATTTT; CDR3 protein: CASSAPSGGNTIYF
clone size: few; J gene: TRBJ2-3; D gene: NA; V gene: TRBV9; CDR3 DNA: TGTGCCAGCAGCTCTAGCGTCCATGGAAGCACAGATACGCAGTATTTT; CDR3 protein: CASSSSVHGSTDTQYF
clone size: few; J gene: TRBJ1-3; D gene: NA; V gene: TRBV7-9; CDR3 DNA: TGTGCCAGCAGCTTAGTGGCGGACCCCGGAAACACCATATATTTT; CDR3 protein: CASSLVADPGNTIYF
clone size: few; J gene: TRBJ1-6; D gene: NA; V gene: TRBV21-1; CDR3 DNA: TGTGCCAGCAGCTCAAACAGAGTTTATAATTCACCCCTCCACTTT; CDR3 protein: CASSSNRVYNSPLHF
clone size: NA; J gene: TRBJ2-1; D gene: TRBD2; V gene: TRBV13; CDR3 DNA: TGTGCCAGCAGCCCCAGACTAGCGGTTGTCAATGAGCAGTTCTTC; CDR3 protein: CASSPRLAVVNEQFF
clone size: NA; J gene: TRBJ1-5; D gene: NA; V gene: TRBV7-3; CDR3 DNA: TGTGCCAGCAGCTTAGGACGAAATCAGCCCCAGCATTTT; CDR3 protein: CASSLGRNQPQHF
clone size: NA; J gene: TRBJ2-3; D gene: NA; V gene: TRBV6-6; CDR3 DNA: TGTGCCAGCAGTCAATCTCCAGATACGCAGTATTTT; CDR3 protein: CASSQSPDTQYF
clone size: NA; J gene: TRBJ1-5; D gene: NA; V gene: TRBV6-1; CDR3 DNA: TGTGCCAGCATTGAAAGGACTCATAGCAATCAGCCCCAGCATTTT; CDR3 protein: CASIERTHSNQPQHF
clone size: few; J gene: TRBJ2-1; D gene: NA; V gene: TRBV7-9; CDR3 DNA: TGTGCCAGCAGCCCCAACGGACTCTTGCTATGGGGTGAGCAGTTCTTC; CDR3 protein: CASSPNGLLLWGEQFF
clone size: NA; J gene: TRBJ2-1; D gene: TRBD1; V gene: TRBV28; CDR3 DNA: TGTGCCAGCAGTCGGACAGGTTCCTACAATGAGCAGTTCTTC; CDR3 protein: CASSRTGSYNEQFF
clone size: once; J gene: TRBJ1-2; D gene: TRBD1; V gene: TRBV29-1; CDR3 DNA: TGCAGCGTTGTTGGGACAGGGTATGGCTACACCTTC; CDR3 protein: CSVVGTGYGYTF
clone size: NA; J gene: TRBJ2-1; D gene: NA; V gene: TRBV5-1; CDR3 DNA: TGCGCCAGCAGCTTGGGAGGAGGGAATTACAATGAGCAGTTCTTC; CDR3 protein: CASSLGGGNYNEQFF
clone size: NA; J gene: TRBJ2-5; D gene: NA; V gene: TRBV6-6; CDR3 DNA: TGTGCCAGCAGTTATGAAGGAGTGGAGACCCAGTACTTC; CDR3 protein: CASSYEGVETQYF
clone size: NA; J gene: TRBJ1-6; D gene: NA; V gene: TRBV5-1; CDR3 DNA: TGCGCCAGCAGCCCGCTCTCCTATAATTCACCCCTCCACTTT; CDR3 protein: CASSPLSYNSPLHF
clone size: NA; J gene: TRBJ2-3; D gene: NA; V gene: TRBV28; CDR3 DNA: TGTGCCAGCAGCCCATCATGGAGCGGGCCCTCTAGCACAGATACGCAGTATTTT; CDR3 protein: CASSPSWSGPSSTDTQYF
clone size: NA; J gene: TRBJ2-3; D gene: NA; V gene: TRBV29-1; CDR3 DNA: TGCAGCGTCCTTAAGCTTAGCACAGATACGCAGTATTTT; CDR3 protein: CSVLKLSTDTQYF
clone size: NA; J gene: TRBJ1-2; D gene: TRBD1; V gene: TRBV7-9; CDR3 DNA: TGTGCCAGCAGCTGGGACAGGGGCTATGGCTACACCTTC; CDR3 protein: CASSWDRGYGYTF
clone size: NA; J gene: TRBJ2-1; D gene: NA; V gene: TRBV6-1; CDR3 DNA: TGTGCCAGCAGTGAAGCTTGGAGGCCCCCTTACAATGAGCAGTTCTTC; CDR3 protein: CASSEAWRPPYNEQFF